This TCR beta chain was captured in a study of blood T cell repertoires in COVID-19. Background on the study: Some COVID-19 samples were acute and others convalescent; all came from the United States, Italy and Spain. Sample material is recorded as cDNA or gDNA derived from T cells, B-cell-depleted T cells, or PBMCs.

In the source study's methods: The assay estimated nucleated cells by amplifying reference gene primers. Method: immunoSEQ multiplex PCR; TCRdb's copy keeps in-frame clones and lacks some. For V, J and clone size, that table is used; D and trimming come from the DNA. The sample holds some 290,000 clones, about 90% seen once. The CDR3 extends over 17 amino acids. CDR1 and CDR2 (germline): GTSNPN, SVGIG (reference sequence). J gave up 6 bases and V 1 base, and 8 bases lay outside the gene matches. The clonotype originates from a woman in her 30s with COVID-19, enrolled during active disease. The specimen was peripheral blood. The rearrangement joins TRBV30 to TRBJ2-3; 15 bases line up with TRBD2. The CDR3 region is CAWSAGLAGGFGDTQYF. The CDR3 DNA reads TGTGCCTGGAGTGCCGGACTAGCGGGAGGGTTCGGCGATACGCAGTATTTT.